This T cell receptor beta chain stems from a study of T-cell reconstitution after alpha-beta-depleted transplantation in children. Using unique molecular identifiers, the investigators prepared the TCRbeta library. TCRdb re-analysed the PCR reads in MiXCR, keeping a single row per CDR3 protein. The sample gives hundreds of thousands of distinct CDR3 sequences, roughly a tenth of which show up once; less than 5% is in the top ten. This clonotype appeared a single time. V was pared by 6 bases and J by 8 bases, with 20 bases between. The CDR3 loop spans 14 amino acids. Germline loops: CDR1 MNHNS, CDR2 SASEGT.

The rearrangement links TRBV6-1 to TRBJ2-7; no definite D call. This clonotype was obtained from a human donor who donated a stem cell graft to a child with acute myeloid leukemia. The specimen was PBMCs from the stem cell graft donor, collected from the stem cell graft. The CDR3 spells CASSDLATARQQYF. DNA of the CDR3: TGTGCCAGCAGCGACCTCGCGACCGCGCGGCAGCAGTACTTC.